One sample yielded the 27 T cell receptor beta chains listed below, sequenced in a study of response to subunit inactivated influenza vaccine. TCRdb reanalysed the RT-PCR reads using MiXCR and keeps one entry per CDR3 protein. The data show about 700,000 distinct CDR3 sequences, around 14% seen once. This specimen consisted of PBMCs from blood, obtained 14 to 15 days before vaccination. The source is a man between 50 and 59 years old who received an inactivated influenza vaccine.

This sequence joins TRBV11-1 and TRBJ2-5; 11 bases match TRBD2. Unmatched junction bases numbered 8, after V lost 2 bases and J lost 6 bases. CDR1 is SGHAT, CDR2 FQDESV, per germline (reference sequence). The CDR3 covers 16 residues. In DNA, the CDR3 is TGTGCCAGCAGCTTACTAGCGGGAGGCCAAATGAAGACCCAGTACTTC. It translates to CASSLLAGGQMKTQYF.

This clonotype was observed many times. This chain uses TRBV6-1 with TRBJ1-6; maybe TRBD1 (5 bases). The germline gives CDR1 MNHNS, CDR2 SASEGT. The CDR3 has 14 residues. Trimming left V 4 bases short and J 8 bases short, with 12 bases between. CDR3: CASSVQGWDSPLHF. CDR3 nucleotides: TGTGCCAGCAGTGTGCAGGGATGGGATTCACCCCTCCACTTT.

V gene TRBV2 combines with J gene TRBJ1-5, with 8 bases lining up with TRBD1. CDR3 size: 15 residues. Germline V CDR1 and CDR2: SNHLY, FYNNEI. The V gene end was trimmed by 7 bases and the J gene end by 6 bases; junction bases not matched to a gene: 11. CDR3 nucleotides: TGTGCCAGCACCACGACAGGGGCCCCTGGTCAGCCCCAGCATTTT. Translated, it gives CASTTTGAPGQPQHF.

This clonotype was seen many times. At one of its ends the junction is not consistent with the germline gene, which may arise from a read error. This chain uses TRBV7-9 with TRBJ2-1, with D tentatively TRBD2 (5 bases). The CDR3 extends over 12 amino acids. Germline CDR1 SEHNR, CDR2 FQNEAQ (reference sequence). CDR3 in DNA: TGCGCCAGCAGCTTGTCCGGGGATGAGCAGTTCTTC. It encodes CASSLSGDEQFF.

The rearrangement joins TRBV5-1 to TRBJ2-3; 9 bases match TRBD2. The CDR3 spans 16 residues. Per germline, CDR1 SGHRS and CDR2 YFSETQ. V was pared by 0 bases and J by 3 bases, with 5 bases of the junction left unmatched. In DNA form, the CDR3 reads TGCGCCAGCAGCTTGGCCTCGACTAGCGGAACAGATACGCAGTATTTT. It encodes CASSLASTSGTDTQYF.

V and J are TRBV7-6 and TRBJ2-3; D could derive from TRBD1 or TRBD2 (5 bases each). Per germline, CDR1 SGHVS and CDR2 FNYEAQ. The CDR3 runs to 16 residues. Trimming stripped 4 bases from V and 2 bases from J, with 16 bases between. The CDR3 spells CASSSPEGTDTDTQYF. In DNA form, the CDR3 reads TGTGCCAGCAGCTCCCCGGAAGGGACGGACACAGATACGCAGTATTTT.

This clonotype came up a few times. The chain employs TRBV7-8 and TRBJ2-3, with 12 bases identical to TRBD2. The CDR3 has 17 residues. The J segment lost 6 bases and the V segment lost 3 bases, leaving 10 bases of the junction unmatched. Germline V CDR1 and CDR2: SGHVS, FQNEAQ. Written as DNA, the CDR3 is TGTGCCAGCAGCTTGGGTCCTAGCGGGAGGGCCAGGGATACGCAGTATTTT. Encoded protein: CASSLGPSGRARDTQYF.

This clonotype was seen a few times. The chain joins TRBV5-5 to TRBJ2-1; 9 bases are a match to TRBD2. V was clipped by 6 bases and J by 9 bases; unmatched bases: 16. Germline lookup yields CDR1 SGHKS and CDR2 YYEKEE (reference sequence). This CDR3 region has 16 residues. The CDR3 region is CASIGNPGLAATEQFF. The CDR3 DNA follows: TGTGCCAGCATCGGAAACCCGGGACTAGCAGCCACTGAGCAGTTCTTC. Full variable domain (rest looked up from reference TRBV5-5 and TRBJ2-1): DAGVTQSPTHLIKTRGQQVTLRCSPISGHKSVSWYQQVLGQGPQFIFQYYEKEERGRGNFPDRFSARQFPNYSSELNVNALLLGDSALYLCASIGNPGLAATEQFFGPGTRLTVL.

The chain employs TRBV4-3 and TRBJ2-5, with TRBD2 identical over 7 bases. Germline CDR1 reads LGHNA; CDR2 reads YSLEER. V shed 3 bases, J shed 5 bases, and the junction held 9 bases outside the gene matches. The CDR3 consists of 15 residues. The CDR3 loop reads CASSQNWGGMETQYF. CDR3 DNA: TGCGCCAGCAGCCAGAACTGGGGGGGGATGGAGACCCAGTACTTC.

This clonotype was found a few times. The V gene is TRBV5-1, the J gene TRBJ1-4; 7 bases agree with TRBD1. Losses at the gene ends were 6 bases for V and 6 bases for J; bases not matched to a gene: 8. Germline values: CDR1 SGHRS, CDR2 YFSETQ. The CDR3 loop spans 14 amino acids. DNA for the CDR3: TGCGCCAGCACCAAGACAGGGTTGGATGAAAAACTGTTTTTT. Its protein product is CASTKTGLDEKLFF.

This chain connects TRBV4-1 to TRBJ2-7; D unresolved. The length of the CDR3 is 13 residues. The germline gives CDR1 MGHRA, CDR2 YSYEKL. The V end was cut by 4 bases, the J end by 2 bases, with 9 bases between. Here the CDR3 reads CASSPYETYEQYF. The CDR3 DNA is TGCGCCAGCAGCCCCTATGAGACCTACGAGCAGTACTTC.

This clonotype has more than one count but fewer than ten. The gene calls are TRBV4-1 and TRBJ1-2, with a weak D call TRBD1 (6 bases). The CDR3 runs 14 residues. V lost 1 base and J lost 8, with 14 bases in between. The germline gives CDR1 MGHRA, CDR2 YSYEKL. The CDR3 DNA sequence: TGCGCCAGCAGCCAAGTCCCACAGGGAGGAGGCTACACCTTC. It is translated as CASSQVPQGGGYTF.

V gene TRBV6-1 combines with J gene TRBJ2-2; D gene unclear. V dropped 2 bases and J dropped 6 bases, with 10 bases sitting between them. CDR1 and CDR2 (germline): MNHNS, SASEGT. The CDR3 length is 14 residues. This CDR3 reads CASSELTRPGELFF. The CDR3 region has the DNA TGTGCCAGCAGTGAATTGACAAGGCCCGGGGAGCTGTTTTTT.

This clonotype was counted between two and nine times. V gene TRBV7-2 combines with J gene TRBJ2-5; D is unclear. With 1 base removed from V and 2 bases from J, the gap between germline ends came to 11 bases. Germline V gene lookup returns CDR1 SGHTA and CDR2 FQGNSA. The CDR3 is 15 residues long. The CDR3 protein is CASSLGLSGQETQYF. The CDR3 nucleotides are TGTGCCAGCAGCTTAGGCCTTTCGGGTCAAGAGACCCAGTACTTC.

The genes are TRBV13 and TRBJ1-2; the D gene is possibly TRBD1 (6 bases). Germline-derived CDR1 and CDR2 are PRHDT and FYEKMQ (reference sequence). Trimming took off 5 bases at V and 8 bases at J, with 18 bases between the two ends. This CDR3 is 14 amino acids long. DNA for the CDR3: TGTGCCAGCAGCATATCACAGGGAGTTGGCGGCTACACCTTC. It codes for CASSISQGVGGYTF.

The gene calls are TRBV6-1 and TRBJ2-4; 10 bases are shared with TRBD2. The CDR3 sequence is 16 residues long. Germline CDR1 MNHNS, CDR2 SASEGT. With V trimmed by 7 bases and J by 8 bases, 14 bases remained unmatched. The chain's CDR3 is CASNPRPPGTSDIQYF. CDR3 coding DNA: TGTGCCAGCAACCCACGCCCGCCTGGGACTAGCGACATTCAGTACTTC.

The genes are TRBV6-5 and TRBJ1-5, with D hard to call. The length of the CDR3 is 15 residues. Trimming took off 2 bases at V and 1 base at J, with 9 bases between the two ends. Germline V gene lookup returns CDR1 MNHEY and CDR2 SVGAGI. The CDR3 nucleotides are TGTGCCAGCAGTTACGACCGAGGGAGCAATCAGCCCCAGCATTTT. Encoded protein: CASSYDRGSNQPQHF.

This clonotype was picked up many times. The CDR3 is CASSLLAGELFF. In DNA, the CDR3 is TGTGCCAGCAGTTTATTGGCAGGGGAGCTGTTTTTT. The chain employs TRBV12-3 or TRBV12-4 and TRBJ2-2, with D unresolved. The CDR3 has 12 residues. Trimming took 2 bases from V and 8 from J, leaving 6 bases between them.

The chain uses TRBV12-5 and TRBJ2-2; 7 nucleotides line up with TRBD1. Germline V gene lookup returns CDR1 LGHNT and CDR2 FRNRAP. The CDR3 loop spans 16 amino acids. The ends lost 6 bases at V and 1 base at J; junction bases unmatched: 8. The CDR3 protein is CASGPPGTENTGELFF. The CDR3 DNA reads as TGTGCTAGTGGGCCACCCGGGACAGAGAACACCGGGGAGCTGTTTTTT.

This sequence joins TRBV7-8 and TRBJ2-3; 9 bases line up with TRBD2. CDR3 size: 17 residues. V was pared by 4 bases and J by 5 bases, with 13 bases of the junction left unmatched. Germline V lookup: CDR1 SGHVS, CDR2 FQNEAQ. The CDR3 coding sequence is TGTGCCAGCAGCTCCCCTCGGAAGCGGGGGGTGTTAGATACGCAGTATTTT. It encodes CASSSPRKRGVLDTQYF.

V gene TRBV7-8 combines with J gene TRBJ2-1, with 7 positions matching TRBD2. The CDR3 sequence is 18 residues long. V shed 5 bases and J 3 bases; nucleotides not matched to a gene: 16. Germline CDR1 and CDR2: SGHVS and FQNEAQ. This chain's CDR3 is CASSERTRLEWGYNEQFF. The CDR3 DNA follows: TGTGCCAGCAGCGAGAGGACTAGGTTAGAATGGGGCTACAATGAGCAGTTCTTC.

CDR3 sequence reads: CATSREDQGAGYTF. The CDR3 bases are TGTGCCACCAGCAGAGAAGACCAGGGTGCGGGCTACACCTTC. This rearrangement joins TRBV15 to TRBJ1-2; a weak D match, TRBD1 (5 bases). The CDR3 consists of 14 residues. V shed 0 bases and J shed 8 bases, with 13 bases lying between them. Germline CDR1 reads LNHNV; CDR2 reads YYDKDF (reference sequence).

The chain recombines TRBV6-5 with TRBJ2-3; TRBD1 aligns across 10 bases. The CDR3 loop spans 16 amino acids. Germline CDR1 MNHEY, CDR2 SVGAGI. The ends lost 6 bases at V and 3 bases at J; junction bases unmatched: 9. The DNA for the CDR3 is TGTGCCAGCAGGTCTCGTTGGGGACAGGGGACAGATACGCAGTATTTT. It codes for CASRSRWGQGTDTQYF.

This clonotype has just a few counts. This rearrangement joins TRBV3-1 to TRBJ2-7; 11 bases line up with TRBD2. CDR3 length: 15 residues. From germline, CDR1 is LGHDT and CDR2 YNNKEL (reference sequence). With 3 bases clipped from V and 1 base from J, the junction kept 2 bases outside the gene matches. CDR3 sequence: CASSHGLAGSYEQYF. CDR3 DNA sequence: TGTGCCAGCAGCCATGGACTAGCGGGTTCCTACGAGCAGTACTTC.

This clonotype was seen a few times. This rearrangement joins TRBV6-4 to TRBJ2-6; 7 bases agree with TRBD2. The germline V gene has CDR1 MRHNA and CDR2 SNTAGT. This CDR3 comprises 15 residues. J lost 7 bases, V lost 6 bases, and 9 bases had no gene match. The CDR3 loop is CASSLYSGAANVLTF. CDR3 DNA sequence: TGTGCCAGCAGCTTATACAGCGGGGCCGCCAACGTCCTGACTTTC.

The genes are TRBV2 and TRBJ2-7; D is undetermined. Germline-derived CDR1 and CDR2 are SNHLY and FYNNEI. The CDR3 is 12 amino acids. V shed 4 bases and J shed 5 bases, with 9 bases lying between them. The CDR3 sequence is CASSVSRDEQYF. CDR3 nucleotides: TGTGCCAGCAGTGTTAGTAGAGACGAGCAGTACTTC.

This clonotype was detected ten times or more. The rearrangement uses TRBV5-1 and TRBJ1-1; D perhaps matches TRBD1 (6 bases). CDR3 length: 13 residues. The ends were cut back, 2 bases at V and 4 bases at J, with 9 bases in the middle. Germline V CDR1 and CDR2: SGHRS, YFSETQ. The CDR3 loop is CASSLAGATEAFF. The CDR3 nucleotides read TGCGCCAGCAGCTTAGCAGGGGCCACTGAAGCTTTCTTT.